This TCR beta chain was captured in a study of blood T cells in healthy people across ages. With a J-beta primer mix and a sample-barcoded 5' primer, a second PCR ran 7 to 11 cycles. With 12 random nucleotides, a template-switch adaptor tagged each individual cDNA molecule. Each single sample gave us at least 3 million CDR3-containing paired-end reads. MiXCR, run by TCRdb on the 5' RACE reads, gives a single entry per CDR3 protein. The repertoire consists of under 700,000 distinct CDR3 sequences, with 24% occurring once and the leading ten covering under 9%. The CDR3 runs to 17 residues. V trimming: 5 bases; J trimming: 0 bases; junction bases outside the gene matches: 9. The V gene's germline CDR1 is SGHTA and CDR2 FQGNSA. Only a few counts were recorded for this clonotype. The same data also contributed to another study, on T cells of mothers and their children.

The TCR sequence derives from a boy under 18 in good health. The sequenced material came from blood. The chain is built from TRBV7-2 and TRBJ1-3; 8 bases align to TRBD1. The CDR3 DNA sequence: TGTGCCAGCAGCACGCGGGACAGGTGGTTCTCTGGAAACACCATATATTTT. It specifies CASSTRDRWFSGNTIYF.